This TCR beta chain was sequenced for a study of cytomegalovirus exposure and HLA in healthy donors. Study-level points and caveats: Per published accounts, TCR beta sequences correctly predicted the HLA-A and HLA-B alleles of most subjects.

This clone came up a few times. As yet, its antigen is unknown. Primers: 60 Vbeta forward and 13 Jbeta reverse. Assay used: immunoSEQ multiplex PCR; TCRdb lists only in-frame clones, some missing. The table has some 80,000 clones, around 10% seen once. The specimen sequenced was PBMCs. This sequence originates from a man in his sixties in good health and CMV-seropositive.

DNA of the CDR3: TGTGCCACCACCCGAGGGGGTAGCTCCTACGAGCAGTACTTC. As protein: CATTRGGSSYEQYF. The J gene is TRBJ2-7, the V gene TRBV6-5; possible D gene TRBD1, 6 bases. Germline V gene lookup returns CDR1 MNHEY and CDR2 SVGAGI. V was trimmed by 10 bases and J by 0 bases, leaving 16 bases between them. This CDR3 region has 14 residues.